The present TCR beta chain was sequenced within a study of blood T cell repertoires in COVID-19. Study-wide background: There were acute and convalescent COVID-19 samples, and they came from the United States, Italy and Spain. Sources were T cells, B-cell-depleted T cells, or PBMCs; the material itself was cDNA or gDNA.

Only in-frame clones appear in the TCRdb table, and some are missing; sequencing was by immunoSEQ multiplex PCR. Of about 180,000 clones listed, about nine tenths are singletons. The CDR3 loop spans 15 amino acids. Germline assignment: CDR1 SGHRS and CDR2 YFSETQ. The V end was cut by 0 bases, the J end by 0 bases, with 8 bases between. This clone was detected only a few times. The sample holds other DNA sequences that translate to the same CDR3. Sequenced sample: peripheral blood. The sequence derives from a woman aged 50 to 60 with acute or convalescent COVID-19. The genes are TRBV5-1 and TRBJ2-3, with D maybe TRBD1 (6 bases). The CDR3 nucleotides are TGCGCCAGCAGCTTGGTACAGGGTAGCACAGATACGCAGTATTTT. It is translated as CASSLVQGSTDTQYF.